One and the same sample provided the 3 T cell receptor beta chains below, sequenced in a study of blood T cell repertoires in COVID-19. Produced via immunoSEQ multiplex PCR; TCRdb's table is partial and in-frame only. The table includes some 62,000 clones, roughly 80% detected once. Source material: peripheral blood. Every receptor here comes from a man aged 55-75 years with acute or convalescent COVID-19.

The chain carries TRBV24-1 and TRBJ2-3; TRBD2 aligns across 12 bases. Germline assignment: CDR1 KGHDR and CDR2 SFDVKD. J lost 3 bases, V lost 6 bases, and 6 bases had no gene match. The CDR3 contains 16 residues. As DNA, the CDR3 is TGTGCCACCAGTAGGGCTAGCGGGAGGGGTACAGATACGCAGTATTTT. Translating gives CATSRASGRGTDTQYF.

This clone was detected only a few times. V and J are TRBV5-1 and TRBJ1-2; TRBD1 agrees at 8 bases. Germline V gives CDR1 SGHRS, CDR2 YFSETQ. There are 14 residues in the CDR3. V shed 5 bases, J shed 4 bases, and the junction held 7 bases outside the gene matches. In DNA form, the CDR3 reads TGCGCCAGCAGTCCAGGGGGCCGGGGCTATGGCTACACCTTC. Translated, it gives CASSPGGRGYGYTF.

The genes are TRBV6-5 and TRBJ1-1; D uncertain. Germline values: CDR1 MNHEY, CDR2 SVGAGI. The CDR3 is made up of 14 amino acids. Trimming left V 4 bases short and J 5 bases short, with 14 bases between. Here the CDR3 reads CASSFGGPETEAFF. CDR3 sequence (DNA): TGTGCCAGCAGTTTCGGAGGGCCCGAGACTGAAGCTTTCTTT.